This TCR beta chain was observed in a study of blood T cell repertoires in COVID-19. Study context: Sources were T cells, B-cell-depleted T cells, or PBMCs; the material itself was cDNA or gDNA.

How the authors handled the data: How many nucleated cells were present was estimated from reference gene primer amplification. Sequencing used immunoSEQ multiplex PCR; TCRdb keeps in-frame clones, though not all of them. V and J calls and clone size come straight from that table; D and trimming were deduced from the DNA. The repertoire has over 55,000 clones, around 87% of them found once; the top ten carry more than 6%. CDR1 is LNHDA and CDR2 is SQIVND in the germline V gene (reference sequence). The CDR3 totals 13 residues. The V end was cut by 5 bases, the J end by 5 bases, with 12 bases between.

The sample comprised peripheral blood. The genes are TRBV19 and TRBJ1-1; no clear D gene. This TCR derives from a human donor with active COVID-19. The donor label of this sample is uncertain. The CDR3 region has the DNA TGTGCCAGTAGTGCCCGGGATTGGACTGAAGCTTTCTTT. Translation gives CASSARDWTEAFF.